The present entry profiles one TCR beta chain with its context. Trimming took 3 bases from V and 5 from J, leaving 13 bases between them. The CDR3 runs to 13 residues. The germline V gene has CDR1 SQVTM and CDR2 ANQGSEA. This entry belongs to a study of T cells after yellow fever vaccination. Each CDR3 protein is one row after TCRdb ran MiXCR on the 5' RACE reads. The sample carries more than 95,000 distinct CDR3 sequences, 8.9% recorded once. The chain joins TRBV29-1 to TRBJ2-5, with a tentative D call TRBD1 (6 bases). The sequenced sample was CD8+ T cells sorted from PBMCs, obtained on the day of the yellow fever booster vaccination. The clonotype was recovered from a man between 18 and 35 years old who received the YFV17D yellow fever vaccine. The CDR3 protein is CSVDGGERETQYF. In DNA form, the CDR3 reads TGCAGCGTTGATGGGGGCGAAAGGGAGACCCAGTACTTC.